This passage covers 27 T cell receptor beta chains from one sample sequenced in a study. TCRdb called the RT-PCR reads again in MiXCR, with one record for every CDR3 protein. The sample shows almost 700,000 distinct CDR3 sequences, over 12% of them seen only once. The sample was memory CD4+ T cells from blood. These receptors originate from a female donor in good health, serving as a healthy control.

The rearrangement uses TRBV5-4 and TRBJ2-3; D is unresolved. The CDR3 totals 16 residues. The ends were cut back, 0 bases at V and 0 bases at J, with 11 bases in the middle. The germline gives CDR1 SGHNT, CDR2 YYREEE (reference sequence). DNA for the CDR3: TGTGCCAGCAGCTTGGAAGTCACTGCTAGCACAGATACGCAGTATTTT. Its protein is CASSLEVTASTDTQYF.

About this clonotype itself: The conserved phenylalanine or tryptophan is not found at the CDR3 terminus, so this likely reflects a read error. The chain couples TRBV9 to TRBJ1-1; D may be TRBD1 (6 bases). V lost 0 bases to trimming and J lost 2 bases, with 20 bases between them. The CDR3 covers 18 residues. The germline gives CDR1 SGDLS, CDR2 YYNGEE. Written as DNA, the CDR3 is TGTGCCAGCAGCGTAGGAAAACAGGGTCGTGGGTTAAACACTGAAGCTTTCTTA. Translated, it gives CASSVGKQGRGLNTEAFL.

This clonotype came up a few times. V gene TRBV5-1 combines with J gene TRBJ2-5, with D possibly being TRBD1 (6 bases). The CDR3 contains 15 residues. Per germline, CDR1 SGHRS and CDR2 YFSETQ. The germline V and J ends were trimmed by 5 bases and 1 base, with 15 bases remaining between them. CDR3 region: CASRPTGPLQETQYF. The CDR3 nucleotides are TGCGCCAGCAGGCCGACAGGACCCCTCCAAGAGACCCAGTACTTC.

In this sample, this clonotype turned up a few times. This rearrangement joins TRBV6-1 to TRBJ1-1; D unclear. Per germline, CDR1 MNHNS and CDR2 SASEGT. V gave up 4 bases and J gave up 11 bases, with 26 bases separating them. This CDR3 is 16 amino acids long. CDR3 region: CASSVQWMGGEAEAFF. CDR3 bases: TGTGCCAGCAGTGTTCAGTGGATGGGCGGGGAGGCGGAGGCTTTCTTT.

This clonotype has just a few counts. V is TRBV15 and J is TRBJ1-1; D remains ambiguous. V was cut by 3 bases and J by 1 base, with 3 bases left in between. CDR1 and CDR2 (germline): LNHNV, YYDKDF (reference sequence). CDR3 length: 12 amino acids. The DNA for the CDR3 is TGTGCCACCAGCAGCAAGAACACTGAAGCTTTCTTT. It encodes CATSSKNTEAFF.

This clonotype turned up a few times. The rearrangement uses TRBV28 and TRBJ1-4; no clear D. Germline V gives CDR1 MDHEN, CDR2 SYDVKM. Trimming took off 4 bases at V and 8 bases at J, with 11 bases between the two ends. The CDR3 has 13 amino acids. In nucleotides, the CDR3 is TGTGCCAGCAGTTCATTTGTGAGGGAAAAACTGTTTTTT. Its protein product is CASSSFVREKLFF.

This clonotype was counted ten times or more. V gene TRBV5-6 combines with J gene TRBJ1-5; D perhaps matches TRBD1 (5 bases). Germline CDR1 and CDR2: SGHDT and YYEEEE. The V and J ends lost 0 bases and 6 bases respectively, with 16 bases between them. This CDR3 region has 16 residues. CDR3 in amino acids: CASSLAGTGVGQPQHF. The CDR3, as DNA: TGTGCCAGCAGCTTGGCCGGTACAGGAGTAGGTCAGCCCCAGCATTTT.

The J gene is TRBJ1-1, the V gene TRBV28; TRBD1 agrees at 7 bases. CDR1 MDHEN and CDR2 SYDVKM come from the germline V gene. Trimming cost V 6 bases and J 2 bases; bases outside gene matches: 9. There are 15 residues in the CDR3. The CDR3 loop reads CASSPGTVPNTEAFF. Written as DNA, the CDR3 is TGTGCCAGCAGCCCCGGGACAGTCCCAAACACTGAAGCTTTCTTT.

This clonotype was seen ten or more times. V gene TRBV20-1 combines with J gene TRBJ2-1; 11 bases line up with TRBD2. This CDR3 is built from 15 residues. The V gene end was trimmed by 4 bases and the J gene end by 5 bases; junction bases not matched to a gene: 7. The germline V gene encodes CDR1 DFQATT and CDR2 SNEGSKA (reference sequence). The CDR3 DNA sequence: TGCAGTGCTACGGCCGGGACTAGCGGAAACAATGAGCAGTTCTTC. Protein sequence: CSATAGTSGNNEQFF.

This clonotype has just a few counts. The V gene is TRBV6-6, the J gene TRBJ1-2, with D tentatively TRBD1 (5 bases). This CDR3 has 15 residues. V lost 2 bases and J 6 bases, leaving 16 bases between the germline ends. Germline-derived CDR1 and CDR2 are MNHNY and SVGAGI (reference sequence). This CDR3 is CASSYPQGGEDGYTF. CDR3 coding DNA: TGTGCCAGCAGTTACCCCCAGGGAGGGGAGGATGGCTACACCTTC.

The CDR3 bases are TGTGCCAGCAGCGGCCCGGGACAGAGTCCCTACGAGCAGTACTTC. Residues: CASSGPGQSPYEQYF. V gene TRBV11-2 combines with J gene TRBJ2-7, with TRBD1 matching 7 bases. This CDR3 has 15 residues. V lost 5 bases to trimming and J lost 2 bases; unmatched junction nucleotides: 9. The germline gives CDR1 SGHAT, CDR2 FQNNGV.

This chain uses TRBV7-3 with TRBJ2-2, with D perhaps matching TRBD2 (6 bases). V lost 5 bases and J lost 6, with 19 bases in between. This CDR3 region has 16 residues. CDR1 and CDR2 (germline): SGHTA, FQGTGA. CDR3 amino acids: CASSLEPNPGAGELFF. The CDR3 DNA follows: TGTGCCAGCAGCCTCGAGCCAAATCCGGGGGCCGGGGAGCTGTTTTTT.

In its sample, this clonotype was seen a few times. The chain has TRBV29-1 and TRBJ2-1; D might be TRBD2 (6 bases). This CDR3 is 13 amino acids long. V gave up 1 base and J gave up 10 bases, with 14 bases separating them. Germline CDR1 is SQVTM and CDR2 is ANQGSEA. CDR3 in DNA: TGCAGCGTTGAAGGGACTACCAGTCGGGAGCAGTTCTTC. Encoded protein: CSVEGTTSREQFF.

The table lists this clonotype with many counts. The J gene is TRBJ2-3, the V gene TRBV29-1; possibly TRBD2 for D (6 bases). V gave up 1 base and J gave up 1 base, with 12 bases separating them. The germline gives CDR1 SQVTM, CDR2 ANQGSEA. This CDR3 spans 15 amino acids. The CDR3 nucleotides are TGCAGCGTTGAAGTTGGGGGGATTGGCACAGATACGCAGTATTTT. It codes for CSVEVGGIGTDTQYF.

This clonotype appeared a few times. CDR3 residues: CASSPGLSADTQYF. The CDR3 DNA is TGTGCCAGCAGCCCCGGACTATCGGCGGATACGCAGTATTTT. V is TRBV7-9 and J is TRBJ2-3; perhaps TRBD2 as D (6 bases). With 5 bases removed from V and 6 bases from J, the gap between germline ends came to 15 bases. This CDR3 is built from 14 residues. CDR1 SEHNR and CDR2 FQNEAQ come from the germline V gene (reference sequence).

This clonotype was seen repeatedly, ten times or more. The gene calls are TRBV11-1 and TRBJ2-1, with 7 bases matching TRBD1. J lost 7 bases, V lost 5 bases, and 11 bases had no gene match. This CDR3 has 15 amino acids. Per germline, CDR1 SGHAT and CDR2 FQDESV (reference sequence). The CDR3 loop is CASSVGRGLVNEQFF. CDR3 nucleotide sequence: TGTGCCAGCAGCGTAGGTAGGGGGCTGGTGAATGAGCAGTTCTTC.

The chain uses TRBV6-1 and TRBJ1-6; D ambiguous. The CDR3 has 13 amino acids. Per the germline V gene, CDR1 is MNHNS and CDR2 is SASEGT. V was cut by 3 bases and J by 8 bases, with 8 bases left in between. The CDR3, as DNA: TGTGCCAGCAGTGATGGGATGGATTCACCCCTCCACTTT. Translated, it gives CASSDGMDSPLHF.

The J gene is TRBJ2-2, the V gene TRBV5-4, with D maybe TRBD1 (6 bases). With 4 bases removed from V and 3 bases from J, the gap between germline ends came to 13 bases. CDR1 is SGHNT, CDR2 YYREEE, per germline (reference sequence). This CDR3 contains 15 residues. The CDR3 DNA reads as TGTGCCAGCAGCCTCGGCAGGGGTGACACCGGGGAGCTGTTTTTT. As protein: CASSLGRGDTGELFF.

This clonotype was recorded a few times. The rearrangement joins TRBV20-1 to TRBJ2-5; the match to TRBD1 covers 8 bases. CDR1 DFQATT and CDR2 SNEGSKA come from the germline V gene (reference sequence). The CDR3 covers 13 residues. V lost 6 bases and J lost 3; bases outside the gene matches: 6. The CDR3 region is CSAFRTGKETQYF. Written as DNA, the CDR3 is TGCAGTGCCTTTAGGACAGGGAAAGAGACCCAGTACTTC.

V is TRBV20-1 and J is TRBJ2-3; TRBD2 is a possible D gene (6 bases). CDR3 length equals 14 residues. CDR1 is DFQATT, CDR2 SNEGSKA, per germline (reference sequence). The ends were cut back, 7 bases at V and 3 bases at J, with 17 bases in the middle. Here the CDR3 DNA reads TGCAGTGTAGTCCGGGACTCCTTTACAGATACGCAGTATTTT. It translates to CSVVRDSFTDTQYF.

This clonotype was picked up many times. J is TRBJ2-3 and V is TRBV4-3; D is possibly TRBD1 or TRBD2 (5 bases each). The length of the CDR3 is 15 residues. The V end was cut by 0 bases, the J end by 6 bases, with 13 bases between. In germline, CDR1 is LGHNA, CDR2 YSLEER. For the CDR3, the DNA is TGCGCCAGCAGCCAAGACGGGACGGGCGGGGATACGCAGTATTTT. This sequence encodes CASSQDGTGGDTQYF.

This clonotype was seen a few times. The chain links TRBV12-3 or TRBV12-4 to TRBJ2-1; perhaps TRBD1 as D (5 bases). V gave up 4 bases and J gave up 8 bases, with 12 bases separating them. This CDR3 is built from 13 residues. The CDR3 is CASSSIRGDEQFF. The CDR3 DNA sequence: TGTGCCAGCAGTTCCATAAGGGGCGATGAGCAGTTCTTC.

The sample holds a few counts of this clonotype. The chain recombines TRBV6-6 with TRBJ1-2; TRBD1 aligns across 7 bases. V trimming: 6 bases; J trimming: 4 bases; junction bases outside the gene matches: 5. Germline V lookup: CDR1 MNHNY, CDR2 SVGAGI (reference sequence). This CDR3 is 13 amino acids long. CDR3 DNA: TGTGCCAGCAGGAGGGACAGCCCCTATGGCTACACCTTC. Translation gives CASRRDSPYGYTF.

This clonotype was counted only a few times. The J gene is TRBJ2-5, the V gene TRBV9; tentative D call: TRBD2 (6 bases). The ends were cut back, 1 base at V and 1 base at J, with 11 bases in the middle. The CDR3 extends over 15 amino acids. The germline V gene has CDR1 SGDLS and CDR2 YYNGEE. The CDR3 loop is CASSVRMGGQETQYF. The CDR3 nucleotides are TGTGCCAGCAGCGTAAGGATGGGGGGCCAAGAGACCCAGTACTTC.

This clonotype was counted ten times or more. The genes are TRBV7-2 and TRBJ2-3; weak D call: TRBD1 (6 bases). Trimming stripped 5 bases from V and 0 bases from J, with 9 bases between. The CDR3 totals 14 residues. Germline V lookup: CDR1 SGHTA, CDR2 FQGNSA. The CDR3 DNA is TGTGCCAGCAGCGGGGGCGGTAGCACAGATACGCAGTATTTT. Its protein product is CASSGGGSTDTQYF.

This clonotype was observed many times. The rearrangement joins TRBV27 to TRBJ2-7; 7 bases are a match to TRBD1. Germline V gives CDR1 MNHEY, CDR2 SMNVEV (reference sequence). Trimming removed 2 bases from V and 1 base from J; junction bases left unmatched: 5. This CDR3 has 15 amino acids. CDR3 bases: TGTGCCAGCAGTTTAACCGGACAGGCTTCCTACGAGCAGTACTTC. Protein product: CASSLTGQASYEQYF.

This clonotype was recorded many times. The chain links TRBV7-2 to TRBJ1-1; D ambiguous. The CDR3 consists of 17 residues. Trimming pared 4 bases from V and 10 bases from J, leaving 28 bases between. The germline gives CDR1 SGHTA, CDR2 FQGNSA. The CDR3 reads CASSSPTKRQIGVLAFF. In DNA, the CDR3 is TGTGCCAGCAGCTCACCGACCAAGAGACAAATTGGCGTTTTAGCTTTCTTT.